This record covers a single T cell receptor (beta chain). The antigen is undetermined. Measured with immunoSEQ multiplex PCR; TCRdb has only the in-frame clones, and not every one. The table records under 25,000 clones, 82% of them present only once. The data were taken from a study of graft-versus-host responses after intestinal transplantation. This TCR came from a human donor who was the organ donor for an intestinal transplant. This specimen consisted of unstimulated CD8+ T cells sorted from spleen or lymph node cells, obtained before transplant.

The CDR3 is CASSLLAGEETQYF. In DNA form, the CDR3 reads TGTGCCAGCAGCTTACTAGCGGGAGAAGAGACCCAGTACTTC. V gene TRBV7-9 combines with J gene TRBJ2-5; 10 positions match TRBD2. This CDR3 is built from 14 residues. Unmatched junction bases numbered 0, after V lost 2 bases and J lost 3 bases. The germline V gene has CDR1 SEHNR and CDR2 FQNEAQ (reference sequence).